This T cell receptor (beta chain) derives from a study of T cell clonotyping in hematopoietic cell transplantation. Study information: Pretransplant recipient samples were taken after cytoreduction.

As concerns this clone: Its matching antigen is unknown.

Stated time point: recipient sample about 28 days before transplant, after cytoreduction. Recipient blood drawn about 28 days pretransplant and days 30, 100, 180 after. Here immunoSEQ multiplex PCR was the method, and the copy in TCRdb shows in-frame clones only, minus some. Among about 69,000 clones listed, almost 97% were seen once. The CDR3 runs 16 residues. Germline CDR1 and CDR2: SGHTA and FQGNSA. Trimming removed 1 base at V and 10 bases at J, with 17 bases between. Study-level findings and limits: Broader posttransplant TCR repertoire diversity was predicted by graft donor and pretransplant recipient Inverse Simpson Index values. Recipient TCR diversity dropped after transplant; expanded clonotypes rose from day 30 to 180.

The sequencing here drew on peripheral blood mononuclear cells, taken before stem cell transplant. This sequence was found in a woman aged 45-59 years with acute myeloid leukemia. Some clones in this sample may be carry-over from other donors' samples. The chain employs TRBV7-2 and TRBJ1-6; D is possibly TRBD1 (6 bases). The CDR3 bases are TGTGCCAGCAGCTTAGGAAGCGGGGGCGTTATGTCACCCCTCCACTTT. This gives the protein CASSLGSGGVMSPLHF.